The 28 T cell receptor beta chains below all came from one sample that was sequenced in a study of T-cell reconstitution after alpha-beta-depleted transplantation in children. The TCRbeta library was prepared with unique molecular identifiers. TCRdb passed the PCR reads through MiXCR, listing each CDR3 protein once. The data contain 700,000 to 950,000 distinct CDR3 sequences, roughly 16% of them singletons. The sequenced sample was PBMCs, mostly from graft donor cells, obtained 360 days after TCRalphabeta/CD19-depleted stem cell transplant. All receptors derive from a male patient younger than 18 who had a stem cell transplant for acute lymphoblastic leukemia, so the T cells may come from the graft donor.

The J gene is TRBJ2-1, the V gene TRBV20-1; D possibly matches TRBD1 or TRBD2 (6 bases each). The CDR3 totals 14 residues. Trimming took off 1 base at V and 9 bases at J, with 16 bases between the two ends. The germline V gene encodes CDR1 DFQATT and CDR2 SNEGSKA (reference sequence). CDR3 sequence (DNA): TGCAGTGCTAGAGCGGGGGCGCGTGGGGGTGAGCAGTTCTTC. Translated: CSARAGARGGEQFF.

The chain carries TRBV7-9 and TRBJ2-1, with a weak D call TRBD2 (6 bases). The CDR3 runs to 14 residues. Germline V gives CDR1 SEHNR, CDR2 FQNEAQ (reference sequence). V lost 5 bases and J 7 bases, leaving 15 bases between the germline ends. The DNA for the CDR3 is TGTGCCAGCAGCCCGATAGGGAGGAGGAATGAGCAGTTCTTC. This encodes CASSPIGRRNEQFF. The full variable domain, its missing parts supplied by reference TRBV7-9 and TRBJ2-1, is DTGVSQNPRHKITKRGQNVTFRCDPISEHNRLYWYRQTLGQGPEFLTYFQNEAQLEKSRLLSDRFSAERPKGSFSTLEIQRTEQGDSAMYLCASSPIGRRNEQFFGPGTRLTVL.

V is TRBV27 and J is TRBJ2-3, with D hard to call. CDR1 is MNHEY, CDR2 SMNVEV, per germline (reference sequence). There are 12 residues in the CDR3. The germline V and J ends were trimmed by 6 bases and 5 bases, with 9 bases remaining between them. CDR3 protein: CASSVGEDTQYF. DNA for the CDR3: TGTGCCAGCAGCGTTGGGGAAGATACGCAGTATTTT.

The sample holds a few counts of this clonotype. The gene calls are TRBV5-4 and TRBJ2-2; 7 bases align to TRBD2. The trim removed 1 base at V and 3 bases at J, leaving 6 bases unmatched. The germline V gene encodes CDR1 SGHNT and CDR2 YYREEE (reference sequence). This CDR3 spans 16 amino acids. The CDR3 coding sequence is TGTGCCAGCAGCTTGTTGGCTAGCGGTTACACCGGGGAGCTGTTTTTT. It specifies CASSLLASGYTGELFF.

This clonotype was found many times. V gene TRBV7-3 combines with J gene TRBJ2-5; the match to TRBD2 covers 8 bases. The CDR3 extends over 13 amino acids. V dropped 5 bases and J dropped 5; count of bases not matched to a gene: 4. In germline, CDR1 is SGHTA, CDR2 FQGTGA. The chain's CDR3 is CASSGGRRETQYF. CDR3 DNA: TGTGCCAGCAGCGGCGGGAGGCGGGAGACCCAGTACTTC.

V and J are TRBV27 and TRBJ2-1; 13 bases agree with TRBD2. Germline CDR1 and CDR2: MNHEY and SMNVEV (reference sequence). The CDR3 covers 20 residues. J gave up 2 bases and V 3 bases, and 13 bases lay outside the gene matches. The DNA of the CDR3 is TGTGCCAGCAGTTTCGGAGGAAGGACTAGCGGGAGAAGGGCCTACAATGAGCAGTTCTTC. It yields the protein CASSFGGRTSGRRAYNEQFF.

The chain combines TRBV5-1 with TRBJ2-3; possible D gene TRBD2, 5 bases. The CDR3 is made up of 15 amino acids. Germline lookup yields CDR1 SGHRS and CDR2 YFSETQ. The V gene lost 0 bases and the J gene lost 2 bases, with 10 bases spanning the gap. The CDR3 nucleotides are TGCGCCAGCAGCTTGGGAGGGATTTACACAGATACGCAGTATTTT. Translation gives CASSLGGIYTDTQYF.

This clonotype was observed at least ten times. CDR3 DNA: TGCGCCAGCAGCTTTCAAGGTGGAGACAATGGCGGCCAAGAGACCCAGTACTTC. Translation gives CASSFQGGDNGGQETQYF. The V gene is TRBV5-1, the J gene TRBJ2-5, with D uncertain. In germline, CDR1 is SGHRS, CDR2 YFSETQ. CDR3 size: 18 residues. Trimming left V 2 bases short and J 1 base short, with 21 bases between.

This clonotype has at least ten counts. The chain links TRBV6-5 to TRBJ1-6; D gene unclear. There are 16 residues in the CDR3. Trimming took off 2 bases at V and 7 bases at J, with 15 bases between the two ends. Germline V CDR1 and CDR2: MNHEY, SVGAGI. This CDR3 is CASSYDLPPRNSPLHF. The DNA of the CDR3 is TGTGCCAGCAGTTACGATCTCCCTCCTCGAAATTCACCCCTCCACTTT.

The V and J genes are TRBV6-1 and TRBJ1-1; possible D gene TRBD1, 5 bases. CDR3 length equals 14 residues. Trimming shortened V by 3 bases and J by 1 base, and 9 bases separated the two germline ends. Germline V gives CDR1 MNHNS, CDR2 SASEGT. CDR3 bases: TGTGCCAGCAGTGAGGGCGGGGGGAACACTGAAGCTTTCTTT. Translation: CASSEGGGNTEAFF.

V is TRBV25-1 and J is TRBJ1-1; D might be TRBD1 (5 bases). Trimming took off 0 bases at V and 4 bases at J, with 12 bases between the two ends. CDR3 length: 15 residues. In germline, CDR1 is MGHDK, CDR2 SYGVNS. The DNA for the CDR3 is TGTGCCAGCAGTGAATATTCCGTTAGGGGCACTGAAGCTTTCTTT. Protein: CASSEYSVRGTEAFF.

This chain uses TRBV9 with TRBJ2-4; D might be TRBD2 (6 bases). V dropped 4 bases and J dropped 9 bases, with 17 bases sitting between them. The CDR3 covers 14 residues. Germline-derived CDR1 and CDR2 are SGDLS and YYNGEE. CDR3: CASSPRWGRSIQYF. CDR3 DNA sequence: TGTGCCAGCAGCCCCCGATGGGGGAGGTCCATTCAGTACTTC.

This clonotype was counted between two and nine times. The genes are TRBV5-1 and TRBJ2-7; 7 positions agree with TRBD1. Per the germline V gene, CDR1 is SGHRS and CDR2 is YFSETQ. This CDR3 comprises 15 residues. The junction had 10 bases not matched to a gene; V was cut back by 5 bases and J by 2 bases. The CDR3 region is CASRPGTVITYEQYF. For the CDR3, the DNA is TGCGCCAGCAGGCCCGGGACAGTTATTACCTACGAGCAGTACTTC. The whole variable domain, remainder taken from reference TRBV5-1 and TRBJ2-7, is KAGVTQTPRYLIKTRGQQVTLSCSPISGHRSVSWYQQTPGQGLQFLFEYFSETQRNKGNFPGRFSGRQFSNSRSEMNVSTLELGDSALYLCASRPGTVITYEQYFGPGTRLTVT.

This clonotype was seen a handful of times. The chain couples TRBV5-1 to TRBJ2-2; 9 nucleotides match TRBD1. V lost 4 bases, J lost 3 bases, and 4 bases stayed unmatched. The CDR3 has 15 amino acids. Germline loops: CDR1 SGHRS, CDR2 YFSETQ. The chain's CDR3 is CASSPGQGHTGELFF. The CDR3 DNA is TGCGCCAGCAGCCCGGGACAGGGTCACACCGGGGAGCTGTTTTTT.

The rearrangement links TRBV5-5 to TRBJ1-2; 8 bases line up with TRBD1. The J segment lost 8 bases and the V segment lost 3 bases, leaving 18 bases of the junction unmatched. This CDR3 is built from 17 residues. Germline V gene lookup returns CDR1 SGHKS and CDR2 YYEKEE (reference sequence). CDR3 nucleotides: TGTGCCAGCAGCTCCACTGGGGGACAGGCGGTCTTTCGAGGCTACACCTTC. Translating it yields CASSSTGGQAVFRGYTF.

This chain uses TRBV25-1 with TRBJ2-3, with TRBD2 identical over 12 bases. The CDR3 is 17 amino acids. Unmatched junction bases numbered 9, after V lost 6 bases and J lost 2 bases. Germline loops: CDR1 MGHDK, CDR2 SYGVNS. CDR3 protein: CASRPLTSGSDTDTQYF. The CDR3 nucleotides read TGTGCCAGCAGACCACTGACTAGCGGGAGTGACACAGATACGCAGTATTTT.

This clonotype was seen many times. The chain carries TRBV12-3 or TRBV12-4 and TRBJ2-5, with TRBD1 matching over 7 bases. The ends lost 6 bases at V and 5 bases at J; junction bases unmatched: 9. This CDR3 region has 14 residues. The DNA for the CDR3 is TGTGCCAGCAGGAAATTTCAGGGGGTCGAGACCCAGTACTTC. Protein: CASRKFQGVETQYF.

The J gene is TRBJ2-7, the V gene TRBV2, with a tentative D call TRBD1 (6 bases). The CDR3 extends over 13 amino acids. Germline V gene data show CDR1 as SNHLY and CDR2 as FYNNEI. Trimming removed 7 bases from V and 2 bases from J, with 12 bases in between. This CDR3 reads CASNRDNAYEQYF. In nucleotides, the CDR3 is TGTGCCAGCAATCGGGACAACGCCTACGAGCAGTACTTC. The variable domain in full, with the rest retrieved from reference TRBV2 and TRBJ2-7, is EPEVTQTPSHQVTQMGQEVILRCVPISNHLYFYWYRQILGQKVEFLVSFYNNEISEKSEIFDDQFSVERPDGSNFTLKIRSTKLEDSAMYFCASNRDNAYEQYFGPGTRLTVT.

This clonotype was seen only a few times. V is TRBV7-8 and J is TRBJ1-4; D not certain. This CDR3 comprises 15 residues. Germline values: CDR1 SGHVS, CDR2 FQNEAQ. The V end was cut by 5 bases, the J end by 3 bases, with 13 bases between. The CDR3 DNA is TGTGCCAGCAGCGTTATAAGGCTGCCTAATGAAAAACTGTTTTTT. This encodes CASSVIRLPNEKLFF. Supplemented by reference TRBV7-8 and TRBJ1-4, the full variable domain reads GAGVSQSPRYKVAKRGQDVALRCDPISGHVSLFWYQQALGQGPEFLTYFQNEAQLDKSGLPSDRFFAERPEGSVSTLKIQRTQQEDSAVYLCASSVIRLPNEKLFFGSGTQLSVL.

This clonotype showed up just a few times. V gene TRBV12-3 or TRBV12-4 combines with J gene TRBJ2-7; D is uncertain. Between the trimmed V and J ends, which lost 4 bases and 0 bases, there was a span of 19 bases. The CDR3 covers 17 residues. The CDR3 DNA reads as TGTGCCAGCAGTTCCTACCCTGGAGCGAGGAGCTCCTACGAGCAGTACTTC. Its translation: CASSSYPGARSSYEQYF.

The rearrangement uses TRBV18 and TRBJ2-1; D is undetermined. The germline V gene encodes CDR1 KGHSH and CDR2 LQKENI. V shed 5 bases and J shed 3 bases, with 14 bases lying between them. This CDR3 spans 15 amino acids. CDR3 in amino acids: CASSSKSYFYNEQFF. The DNA of the CDR3 is TGTGCCAGCTCATCGAAGAGTTACTTCTACAATGAGCAGTTCTTC.

This chain links TRBV12-3 or TRBV12-4 with TRBJ1-3, with D perhaps matching TRBD1 (6 bases). This CDR3 region has 16 residues. The V gene lost 6 bases and the J gene lost 4 bases, with 19 bases spanning the gap. The CDR3 DNA reads as TGTGCCAGCAGACATGGGACACCGCCGTTGGGAAACACCATATATTTT. Translating it yields CASRHGTPPLGNTIYF.

The sample holds many counts of this clonotype. The V call is TRBV5-1, the J call TRBJ2-5, with D possibly TRBD1 on 7 matching bases. The CDR3 sequence is 15 residues long. The V gene's germline CDR1 is SGHRS and CDR2 YFSETQ. V lost 2 bases and J 4 bases, leaving 15 bases between the germline ends. Here the CDR3 reads CASSFAGQPRETQYF. DNA of the CDR3: TGCGCCAGCAGCTTCGCGGGACAGCCTAGAGAGACCCAGTACTTC. Full variable domain (rest looked up from reference TRBV5-1 and TRBJ2-5): KAGVTQTPRYLIKTRGQQVTLSCSPISGHRSVSWYQQTPGQGLQFLFEYFSETQRNKGNFPGRFSGRQFSNSRSEMNVSTLELGDSALYLCASSFAGQPRETQYFGPGTRLLVL.

V usage is TRBV6-5 and J usage is TRBJ2-7, with D tentatively TRBD2 (5 bases). From germline, CDR1 is MNHEY and CDR2 SVGAGI. The length of the CDR3 is 16 residues. The V gene lost 0 bases and the J gene lost 9 bases, with 21 bases spanning the gap. The CDR3 loop reads CASSYSRESASSGQYF. The CDR3 coding sequence is TGTGCCAGCAGTTACTCGAGAGAAAGTGCTAGCTCCGGGCAGTACTTC.

In this sample, this clonotype turned up a few times. The V call is TRBV4-2, the J call TRBJ2-3, with no clear D. Trimming removed 0 bases at V and 4 bases at J, with 8 bases between. Germline CDR1 is LGHNA and CDR2 is YNFKEQ. This CDR3 comprises 14 residues. The CDR3 reads CASSQEETPDTQYF. The CDR3 DNA reads TGTGCCAGCAGCCAAGAGGAGACCCCAGATACGCAGTATTTT.

This clonotype was observed a few times. CDR3 region: CASSHPVLHSYNEQFF. The CDR3 coding sequence is TGTGCCAGCAGCCACCCCGTACTCCACTCCTACAATGAGCAGTTCTTC. J is TRBJ2-1 and V is TRBV5-6, with unresolved D. Per germline, CDR1 SGHDT and CDR2 YYEEEE. The CDR3 consists of 16 residues. V was shortened by 4 bases and J by 0 bases, with 14 bases between the two germline ends.

The rearrangement joins TRBV4-1 to TRBJ1-2; the D is unclear. The V end lost 0 bases, the J end lost 8 bases, and 7 bases lay between the germline ends. This CDR3 is built from 12 residues. Germline V gene data show CDR1 as MGHRA and CDR2 as YSYEKL. CDR3 amino acids: CASSQDSNGYTF. The CDR3 coding sequence is TGCGCCAGCAGCCAAGACTCAAACGGCTACACCTTC.

The V gene is TRBV12-5, the J gene TRBJ2-1; 11 bases are a match to TRBD2. The CDR3 loop spans 21 amino acids. The germline V gene has CDR1 LGHNT and CDR2 FRNRAP. J lost 0 bases, V lost 0 bases, and 13 bases had no gene match. Written as DNA, the CDR3 is TGTGCTAGTGGTTTGGTATTTCTCGGGACTAGCGGCCGGAGCTCCTACAATGAGCAGTTCTTC. Protein product: CASGLVFLGTSGRSSYNEQFF.